This T cell receptor (beta chain) derives from a study of response to subunit inactivated influenza vaccine. Each CDR3 protein gets one entry after TCRdb re-called the RT-PCR reads with MiXCR. Among some 180,000 distinct CDR3 sequences, about 10% were seen once, and the ten largest hold 9.5% to 13%. This clonotype appeared a few times. The CDR3 loop spans 15 amino acids. V shed 5 bases and J 1 base; nucleotides not matched to a gene: 7. Germline V gene lookup returns CDR1 SEHNR and CDR2 FQNEAQ (reference sequence). The TCR was taken from a man between 45 and 60 years old who received an inactivated influenza vaccine. The chain couples TRBV7-9 to TRBJ2-5; 7 bases are shared with TRBD1. The specimen was non-naive T cells sorted from PBMCs, collected on the day of vaccination. The CDR3 nucleotides are TGTGCCAGCAGCCCAGTGGGACAGTCCCAAGAGACCCAGTACTTC. This encodes CASSPVGQSQETQYF.